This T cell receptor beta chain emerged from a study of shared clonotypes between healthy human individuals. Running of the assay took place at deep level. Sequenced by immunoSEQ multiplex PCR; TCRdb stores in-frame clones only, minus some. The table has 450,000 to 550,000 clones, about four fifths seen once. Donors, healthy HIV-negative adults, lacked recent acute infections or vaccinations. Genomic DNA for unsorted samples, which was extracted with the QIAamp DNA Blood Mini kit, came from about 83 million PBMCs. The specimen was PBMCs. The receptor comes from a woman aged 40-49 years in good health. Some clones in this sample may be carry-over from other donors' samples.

CDR3 residues: CASSLTTSGSGEQYF. The CDR3 coding sequence is TGTGCCAGCAGCTTAACGACTAGCGGGAGCGGGGAGCAGTACTTC. The chain carries TRBV7-9 and TRBJ2-7; 12 nucleotides agree with TRBD2. CDR1 is SEHNR and CDR2 is FQNEAQ in the germline V gene (reference sequence). J was trimmed by 7 bases and V by 2 bases; bases with no gene match: 6. The CDR3 is made up of 15 amino acids.